The entry below gives a single TCR beta chain sequence along with its context. Its antigen is currently unknown. The germline V gene encodes CDR1 SEHNR and CDR2 FQNEAQ (reference sequence). CDR3 length: 18 residues. V gave up 3 bases and J gave up 6 bases; unmatched junction bases: 15. TCRdb processed the 5' RACE reads anew with MiXCR; each CDR3 protein has one entry. The sample gives some 36,000 distinct CDR3 sequences, about 6% of which show up once; about 5.1% is in the top ten. This sample was included in a study of early T cells in non-severe SARS-CoV-2 infection. As for the study in general: Chains from this unsorted whole-blood bulk RNA could not be paired.

Study-wide findings and caveats: Private and CD4 specificities were missed by VDJdb matching, which favored anti-spike CD8 responses.

The V call is TRBV7-9, the J call TRBJ2-2; TRBD2 matches 8 bases. This receptor was identified in an adult who was a healthcare worker with PCR-confirmed SARS-CoV-2 infection or an uninfected control (not recorded which). The sample consisted of whole blood. The DNA of the CDR3 is TGTGCCAGCAGCTTCCGTCAGATCCTAGCGGGTGGTTCCGGGGAGCTGTTTTTT. This sequence encodes CASSFRQILAGGSGELFF.